The clone carrying this T cell receptor beta chain appeared many times. Its antigen is unidentified. These data originate in a study of Graves' ophthalmopathy and Graves' hyperthyroidism. General study results and limits: At about 70% sensitivity and roughly 72% specificity, the model predicted progression of the ophthalmopathy. Using 13 signatures, a model distinguished ophthalmopathy from stable hyperthyroidism, reaching roughly 90% sensitivity and 81.08% specificity.

The germline gives CDR1 SGHTA, CDR2 FQGNSA. The V gene lost 4 bases and the J gene lost 9 bases, with 18 bases spanning the gap. The CDR3 sequence is 14 residues long. Amplification of TCR beta CDR3 regions used RNA transcripts. Second-round multiplex PCR followed a first-round RT-PCR using HTBI primers. TCRdb itself ran the multiplex PCR reads through MiXCR, one entry per CDR3 protein. The sample records some 1.1 million distinct CDR3 sequences, 35% to 40% being singletons. This receptor was obtained from an adult man with Graves' hyperthyroidism. The V call is TRBV7-2, the J call TRBJ1-2, with D perhaps matching TRBD1 (6 bases). The sequenced material came from peripheral blood or thyroid tissue (not recorded which). The CDR3 reads CASSSPGHPSRYTF. CDR3 nucleotide sequence: TGTGCCAGCAGCTCGCCGGGACACCCTTCTCGCTACACCTTC.